Following are 8 T cell receptor beta chains from one sample sequenced in a study of blood T cell repertoires in COVID-19. Data came from immunoSEQ multiplex PCR; TCRdb stores just in-frame clones and leaves some out. This table holds approximately 210,000 clones, under 85% found once. The sample was peripheral blood. These receptors all stem from an elderly woman with COVID-19, enrolled during active disease.

The J gene is TRBJ2-2, the V gene TRBV2, with D possibly TRBD1 on 5 matching bases. CDR1 is SNHLY and CDR2 is FYNNEI in the germline V gene. The CDR3 is 16 residues long. With 8 bases removed from V and 0 bases from J, the gap between germline ends came to 16 bases. Here the CDR3 DNA reads TGTGCCAGCCAGAGGCAGGGTAGATCGAACACCGGGGAGCTGTTTTTT. It codes for CASQRQGRSNTGELFF.

This CDR3 reads CASSTNRDRGSYNEQFF. CDR3 coding DNA: TGTGCCAGCAGTACGAATCGGGACAGGGGCTCCTACAATGAGCAGTTCTTC. V usage is TRBV28 and J usage is TRBJ2-1, with TRBD1 identical over 10 bases. The CDR3 is 17 amino acids. Germline V gene lookup returns CDR1 MDHEN and CDR2 SYDVKM. V trimming: 5 bases; J trimming: 0 bases; junction bases outside the gene matches: 7.

The CDR3 DNA is TGTGCCAGCGGGACTCACGAACGGAAAGCTTTCTTT. Its translation is CASGTHERKAFF. The chain recombines TRBV2 with TRBJ1-1, with D maybe TRBD1 (5 bases). The CDR3 has 12 residues. The V end was cut by 8 bases, the J end by 9 bases, with 16 bases between. CDR1 and CDR2 (germline): SNHLY, FYNNEI.

This clone was detected a few times. J is TRBJ1-1 and V is TRBV19; 9 bases agree with TRBD1. V was clipped by 4 bases and J by 0 bases; unmatched bases: 9. The CDR3 covers 17 residues. Germline-derived CDR1 and CDR2 are LNHDA and SQIVND (reference sequence). CDR3 DNA: TGTGCCAGTAGTAGCGGACAGGGGCGTTATATGAACACTGAAGCTTTCTTT. Protein product: CASSSGQGRYMNTEAFF. Variable domain in full (rest from reference TRBV19 and TRBJ1-1): DGGITQSPKYLFRKEGQNVTLSCEQNLNHDAMYWYRQDPGQGLRLIYYSQIVNDFQKGDIAEGYSVSREKKESFPLTVTSAQKNPTAFYLCASSSGQGRYMNTEAFFGQGTRLTVV.

V is TRBV6-5 and J is TRBJ1-6; D is possibly TRBD1 (5 bases). Germline V gene data show CDR1 as MNHEY and CDR2 as SVGAGI. This CDR3 has 14 residues. With 6 bases removed from V and 1 base from J, the gap between germline ends came to 7 bases. CDR3 loop: CASRQGSYNSPLHF. The CDR3 coding sequence is TGTGCCAGCAGGCAGGGATCCTATAATTCACCCCTCCACTTT.

V gene TRBV5-4 combines with J gene TRBJ1-2, with a possible D match to TRBD1 (5 bases). The germline gives CDR1 SGHNT, CDR2 YYREEE (reference sequence). The CDR3 sequence is 16 residues long. V was pared by 3 bases and J by 5 bases, with 20 bases between. CDR3 sequence (DNA): TGTGCCAGCAGCTCCCCTCGGGTCGGGGGATCGTATGGCTACACCTTC. This codes for CASSSPRVGGSYGYTF.

This clone was seen a few times. V usage is TRBV27 and J usage is TRBJ2-7, with 11 bases fitting TRBD2. Germline V gives CDR1 MNHEY, CDR2 SMNVEV (reference sequence). V was clipped by 7 bases and J by 2 bases; unmatched bases: 10. This CDR3 has 16 residues. The CDR3 spells CASTSRLAGLTYEQYF. CDR3 bases: TGTGCCAGCACCTCCAGACTAGCGGGATTGACCTACGAGCAGTACTTC.

At least ten counts were recorded for this clone. CDR3 residues: CASSLAPAATGSEQYF. Written as DNA, the CDR3 is TGTGCCAGTAGTCTCGCTCCTGCGGCCACGGGAAGCGAGCAGTACTTC. The chain combines TRBV19 with TRBJ2-7; D is perhaps TRBD2 (5 bases). V lost 5 bases, J lost 6 bases, and 23 bases lay in between. Germline V gene sequence: CDR1 LNHDA, CDR2 SQIVND (reference sequence). This CDR3 comprises 16 residues.